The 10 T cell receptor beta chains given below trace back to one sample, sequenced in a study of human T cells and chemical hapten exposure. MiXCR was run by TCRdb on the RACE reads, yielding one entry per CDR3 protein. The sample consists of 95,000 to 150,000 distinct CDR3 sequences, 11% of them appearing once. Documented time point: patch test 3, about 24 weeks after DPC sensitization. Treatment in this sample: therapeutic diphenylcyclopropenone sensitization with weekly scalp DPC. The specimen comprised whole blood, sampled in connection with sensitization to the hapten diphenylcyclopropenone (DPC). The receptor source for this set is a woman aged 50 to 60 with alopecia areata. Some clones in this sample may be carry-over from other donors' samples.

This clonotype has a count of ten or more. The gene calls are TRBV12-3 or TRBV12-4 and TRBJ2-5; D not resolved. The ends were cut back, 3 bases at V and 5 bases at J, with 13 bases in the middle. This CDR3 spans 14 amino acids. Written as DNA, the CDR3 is TGTGCCAGCAGTTTGAATCGAGGTTATGAGACCCAGTACTTC. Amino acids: CASSLNRGYETQYF.

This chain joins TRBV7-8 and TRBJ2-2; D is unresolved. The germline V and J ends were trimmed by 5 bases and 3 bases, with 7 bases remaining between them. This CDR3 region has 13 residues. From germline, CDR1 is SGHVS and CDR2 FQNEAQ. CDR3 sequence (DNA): TGTGCCAGCAGCCCAGGTGACACCGGGGAGCTGTTTTTT. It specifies CASSPGDTGELFF.

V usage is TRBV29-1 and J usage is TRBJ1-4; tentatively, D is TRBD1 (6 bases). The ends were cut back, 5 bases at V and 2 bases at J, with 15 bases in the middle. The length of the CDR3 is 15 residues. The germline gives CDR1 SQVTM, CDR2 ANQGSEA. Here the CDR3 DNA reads TGCAGCGTTCGTATCGGGGGGCCGACTAATGAAAAACTGTTTTTT. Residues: CSVRIGGPTNEKLFF.

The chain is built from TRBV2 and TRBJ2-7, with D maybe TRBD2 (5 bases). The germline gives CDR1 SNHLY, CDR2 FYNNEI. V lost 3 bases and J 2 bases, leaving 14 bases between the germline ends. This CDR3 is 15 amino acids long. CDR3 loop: CASSDVSGWTYEQYF. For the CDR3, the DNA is TGTGCCAGCAGTGATGTGTCGGGGTGGACCTACGAGCAGTACTTC.

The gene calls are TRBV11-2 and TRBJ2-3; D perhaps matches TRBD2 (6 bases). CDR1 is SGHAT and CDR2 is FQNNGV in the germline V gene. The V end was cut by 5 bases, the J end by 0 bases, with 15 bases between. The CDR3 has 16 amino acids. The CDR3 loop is CASSRGLVLSTDTQYF. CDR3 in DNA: TGTGCCAGCAGCCGGGGACTCGTTCTTAGCACAGATACGCAGTATTTT.

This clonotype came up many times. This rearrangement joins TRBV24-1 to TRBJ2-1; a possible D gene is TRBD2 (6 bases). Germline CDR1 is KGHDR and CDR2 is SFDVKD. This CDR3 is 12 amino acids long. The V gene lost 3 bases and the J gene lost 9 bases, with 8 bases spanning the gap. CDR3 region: CATSDLTSEQFF. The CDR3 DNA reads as TGTGCCACCAGTGATCTGACTAGTGAGCAGTTCTTC.

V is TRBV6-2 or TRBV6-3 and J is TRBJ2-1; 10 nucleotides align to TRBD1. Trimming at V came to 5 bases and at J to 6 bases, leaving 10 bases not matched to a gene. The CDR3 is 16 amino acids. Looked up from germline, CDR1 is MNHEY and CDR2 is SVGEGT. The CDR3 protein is CASSRRTGTGVNEQFF. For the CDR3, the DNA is TGTGCCAGCAGTCGCCGGACAGGGACAGGGGTCAATGAGCAGTTCTTC.

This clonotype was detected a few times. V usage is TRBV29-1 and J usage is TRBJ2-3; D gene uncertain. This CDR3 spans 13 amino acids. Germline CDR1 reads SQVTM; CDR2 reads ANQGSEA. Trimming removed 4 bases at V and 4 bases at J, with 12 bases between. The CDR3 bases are TGCAGCGTTGGGCGTGTCGCAGCAGATACGCAGTATTTT. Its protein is CSVGRVAADTQYF.

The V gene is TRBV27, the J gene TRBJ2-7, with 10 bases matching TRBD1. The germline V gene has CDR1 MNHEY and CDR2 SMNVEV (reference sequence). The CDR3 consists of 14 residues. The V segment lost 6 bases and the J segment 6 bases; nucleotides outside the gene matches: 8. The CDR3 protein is CASRSGQGLSEQYF. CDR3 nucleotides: TGTGCCAGCAGGTCGGGACAGGGGTTAAGCGAGCAGTACTTC.

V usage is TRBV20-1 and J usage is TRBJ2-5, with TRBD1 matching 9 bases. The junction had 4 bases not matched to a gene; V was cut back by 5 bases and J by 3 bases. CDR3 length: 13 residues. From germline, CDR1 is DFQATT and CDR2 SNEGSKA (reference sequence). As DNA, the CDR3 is TGCAGTGCTCTGGGGACAGGGAAAGAGACCCAGTACTTC. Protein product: CSALGTGKETQYF.